The clone carrying this T cell receptor beta chain came up a few times. This entry belongs to a study of blood T cell repertoires in COVID-19. Turning to the study itself: Acute and convalescent COVID-19 specimens originated in the United States, Italy and Spain. From T cells, B-cell-depleted T cells, or PBMCs came the material, which was cDNA or gDNA.

The Seattle patients, enrolled during active infection, were followed longitudinally. In the authors' workflow: Quantification of nucleated cells was approximated via reference gene primer amplification. Libraries were prepared by immunoSEQ multiplex PCR; TCRdb keeps only in-frame clonotypes and omits some of them. V and J calls and clone size are copied from that table; D and trimming were computed from the DNA. The sample yields roughly 220,000 clones, roughly 76% seen once. There are 14 residues in the CDR3. The germline V gene has CDR1 SQVTM and CDR2 ANQGSEA. The trim removed 8 bases at V and 3 bases at J, leaving 10 bases unmatched.

This chain joins TRBV29-1 and TRBJ2-3; 8 bases fit TRBD2. The receptor was isolated from a woman at least 80 years old with COVID-19, enrolled during active disease. Sequenced input: peripheral blood. As DNA, the CDR3 is TGCAGCCTAATCCGGGGGGGCCGAACAGATACGCAGTATTTT. Encoded protein: CSLIRGGRTDTQYF.